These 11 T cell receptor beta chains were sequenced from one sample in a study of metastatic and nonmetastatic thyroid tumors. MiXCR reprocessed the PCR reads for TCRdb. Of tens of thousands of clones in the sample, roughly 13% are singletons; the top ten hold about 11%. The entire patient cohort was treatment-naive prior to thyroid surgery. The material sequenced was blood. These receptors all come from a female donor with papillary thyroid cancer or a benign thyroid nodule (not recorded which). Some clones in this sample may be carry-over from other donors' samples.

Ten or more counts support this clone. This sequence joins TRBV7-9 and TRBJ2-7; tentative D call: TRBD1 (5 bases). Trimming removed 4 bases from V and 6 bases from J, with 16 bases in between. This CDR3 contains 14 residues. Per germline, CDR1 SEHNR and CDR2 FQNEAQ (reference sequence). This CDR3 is CASSSLGRVVEQYF. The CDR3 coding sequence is TGTGCCAGCAGCTCTTTGGGCAGGGTGGTCGAGCAGTACTTC.

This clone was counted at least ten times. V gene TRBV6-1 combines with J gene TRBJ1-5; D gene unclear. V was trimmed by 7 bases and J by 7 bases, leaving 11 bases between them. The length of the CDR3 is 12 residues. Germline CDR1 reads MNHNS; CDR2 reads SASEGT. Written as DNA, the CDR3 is TGTGCCAGCAAGGTTGGGAGGCAGCCCCAGCATTTT. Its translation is CASKVGRQPQHF.

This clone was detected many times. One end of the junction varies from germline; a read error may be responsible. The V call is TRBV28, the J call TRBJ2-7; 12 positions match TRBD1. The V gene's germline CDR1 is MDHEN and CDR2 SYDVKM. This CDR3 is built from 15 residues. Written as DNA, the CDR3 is TGTGCCAGCACTTTACCGGGACAGGGGGCGTACGAGCAGTACTTC. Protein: CASTLPGQGAYEQYF.

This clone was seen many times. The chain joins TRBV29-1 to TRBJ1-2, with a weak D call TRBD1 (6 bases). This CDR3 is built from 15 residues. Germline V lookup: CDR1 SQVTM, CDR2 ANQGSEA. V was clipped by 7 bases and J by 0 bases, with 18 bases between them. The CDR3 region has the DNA TGCAGCGCAGGCGTAGGGGGAACGGCTAACTATGGCTACACCTTC. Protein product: CSAGVGGTANYGYTF.

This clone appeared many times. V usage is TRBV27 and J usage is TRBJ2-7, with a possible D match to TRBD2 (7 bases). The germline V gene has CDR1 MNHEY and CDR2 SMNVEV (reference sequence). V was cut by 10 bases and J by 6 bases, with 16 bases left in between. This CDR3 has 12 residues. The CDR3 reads CAITGRGGEQYF. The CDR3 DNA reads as TGTGCCATCACAGGGAGGGGTGGCGAGCAGTACTTC.

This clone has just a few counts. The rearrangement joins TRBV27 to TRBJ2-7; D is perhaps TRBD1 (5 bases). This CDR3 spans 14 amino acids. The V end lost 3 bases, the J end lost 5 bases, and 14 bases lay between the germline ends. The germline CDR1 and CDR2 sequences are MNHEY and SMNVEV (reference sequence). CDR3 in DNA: TGTGCCAGCAGTTTCCAGGGTACGACCCACGAGCAGTACTTC. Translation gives CASSFQGTTHEQYF.

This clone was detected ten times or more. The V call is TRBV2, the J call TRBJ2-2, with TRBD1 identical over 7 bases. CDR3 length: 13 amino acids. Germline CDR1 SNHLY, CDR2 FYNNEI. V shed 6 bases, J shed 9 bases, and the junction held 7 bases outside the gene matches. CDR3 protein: CASRKQGSRELFF. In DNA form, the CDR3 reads TGTGCCAGCAGAAAACAGGGGTCTAGGGAGCTGTTTTTT.

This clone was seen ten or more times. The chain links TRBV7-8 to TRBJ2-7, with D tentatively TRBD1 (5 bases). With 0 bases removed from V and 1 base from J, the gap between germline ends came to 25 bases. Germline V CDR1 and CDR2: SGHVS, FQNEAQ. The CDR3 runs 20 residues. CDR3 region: CASSLARQGTKLRESYEQYF. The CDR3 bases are TGTGCCAGCAGCTTAGCGCGTCAGGGAACTAAACTCCGAGAGTCCTACGAGCAGTACTTC.

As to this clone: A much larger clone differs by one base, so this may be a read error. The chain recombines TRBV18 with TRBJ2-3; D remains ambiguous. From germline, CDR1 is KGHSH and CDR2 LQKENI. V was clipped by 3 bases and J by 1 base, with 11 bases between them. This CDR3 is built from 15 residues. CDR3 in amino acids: CASSPSQERTDTQYF. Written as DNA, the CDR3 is TGTGCCAGCTCACCTTCCCAGGAACGCACAGATACGCAGTATTTT.

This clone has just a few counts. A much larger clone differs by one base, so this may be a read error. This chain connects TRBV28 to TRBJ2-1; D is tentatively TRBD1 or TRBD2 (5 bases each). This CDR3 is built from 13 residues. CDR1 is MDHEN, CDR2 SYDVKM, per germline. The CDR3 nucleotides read TGTGCCAGCAGACCAGGGACCCGCAATGAGCAGTCCTTC. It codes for CASRPGTRNEQSF.

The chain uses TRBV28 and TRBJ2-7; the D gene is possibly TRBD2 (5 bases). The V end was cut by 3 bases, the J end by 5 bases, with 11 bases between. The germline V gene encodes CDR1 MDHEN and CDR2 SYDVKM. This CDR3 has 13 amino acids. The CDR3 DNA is TGTGCCAGCAGTTTTGCGGGTATCCACGAGCAGTACTTC. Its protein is CASSFAGIHEQYF. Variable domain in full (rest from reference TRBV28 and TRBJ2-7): DVKVTQSSRYLVKRTGEKVFLECVQDMDHENMFWYRQDPGLGLRLIYFSYDVKMKEKGDIPEGYSVSREKKERFSLILESASTNQTSMYLCASSFAGIHEQYFGPGTRLTVT.